Reported below is one T cell receptor (beta chain). Its antigen is not known. The sample belongs to a study of cytomegalovirus exposure and HLA in healthy donors. Findings of the study overall: The study had only CMV serostatus as immune exposure information. The listing of about 150 TCR beta chains classed them as cytomegalovirus-associated.

Primers for the PCR totalled 60 Vbeta and 13 Jbeta. The data were produced by immunoSEQ multiplex PCR, yet TCRdb's version contains in-frame clones alone and is incomplete. The sample includes 130,000 or so clones, approximately 77% seen only once; the top ten take around 2%. Sequencing was carried out using PBMCs. This clonotype was sampled from a man younger than 35 in good health and CMV-seronegative.

CDR3 DNA sequence: TGCGCCAGCAGCCACCCGCCTAGCGGGGGGTCCAATGAGCAGTTCTTC. This encodes CASSHPPSGGSNEQFF. V is TRBV4-1 and J is TRBJ2-1, with TRBD2 matching over 11 bases. The CDR3 totals 16 residues. After removal of 3 bases from V and 6 bases from J, the junction contained 7 bases not matched to a gene. Germline CDR1 and CDR2: MGHRA and YSYEKL.